Here is one T cell receptor beta chain with its context. Its cognate antigen has yet to be identified. No base qualities exist here, and no much larger clone lies one base off it. The sample is drawn from a study of blood T cell repertoires in COVID-19 (dated by TCRdb to the early 2020s). About the study as a whole: The collaborator samples originated in the United States, Italy and Spain and spanned the acute and convalescent phases of COVID-19. Samples were obtained from the ongoing ImmuneRACE study (first 160 participants) and from 1,200 or so subjects provided by 6 global collaborators. The repertoires were released in a freely available public database meant as a resource for research on the immune response to SARS-CoV-2. Sample metadata almost always included a de-identified subject ID, COVID-19 status, age in years and sex. Where available, HLA class I and class II types were taken from metadata supplied by the sample provider and were not determined by assay-based typing. The material from the prospective study consisted of cDNA or gDNA derived from T cells, B-cell-depleted T cells, or PBMCs. Subjects who had been exposed to COVID-19, were actively infected with it, or had recovered from it provided the deeply sampled blood TCRbeta repertoires that made up the dataset. Results and caveats for the whole study, not just this receptor: The quantity of clinical and demographic metadata differed by source and by participant and was supplied without curation.

At the junction V is shortened by 4 bases and J by 7 bases, with 11 bases in between. The germline V gene (reference sequence) specifies SGHKS as CDR1 and YYEKEE as CDR2. There are 12 amino acids in the CDR3, from cysteine to phenylalanine inclusive. Only CDR3 DNA remains: 36 bases, in frame from the first base. TCRbeta CDR3 regions were amplified from genomic DNA by means of the immunoSEQ Assay, a bias-controlled multiplex PCR. Turning to the authors' computational methods: Nucleated cell counts per sample were estimated from amplification of reference gene primers within the assay. To quantify the absolute abundance of each unique TCRbeta CDR3 rearrangement, sequence reads were collapsed and filtered. Productive Simpson clonality was computed per sample as the square root of Simpson's diversity index over productive rearrangements. TCRdb retrieved this table from immuneACCESS and kept in-frame rearrangements only. Not all clones are present; in checked studies, unresolved V genes account for under half, and no reason is known for the remainder. V and J calls plus clone size are reproduced from that table; the DNA served to infer D and trimming. The sample records some 25,000 clones, approximately 75% of which are singletons. About 2.5% of the sample goes to the ten largest clones.

In Seattle, one collaborating source enrolled patients while the infection was active and tracked those patients longitudinally over the course of disease. Each collaborating institution followed its own protocols to collect whole blood in K2EDTA tubes. Collaborator samples were shipped for TCRbeta analysis as frozen whole blood, isolated PBMCs, or DNA extracted from either sample type. This sequence originates from a woman in her sixties or seventies with COVID-19, enrolled during active disease. The sequence links TRBV5-5 to TRBJ1-2; the D gene is perhaps TRBD1, on 6 matching bases. Sequenced input: peripheral blood. The CDR3 sequence is CASSRDTRGYTF. At the DNA level, the sequence is TGTGCCAGCAGCCGGGACACACGTGGCTACACCTTC.